This T cell receptor (beta chain) stems from a study of blood T cell repertoires in COVID-19. Study-level information: Samples taken during acute and convalescent COVID-19 were collected in the United States, Italy and Spain. The analysed material was cDNA or gDNA that came from T cells, B-cell-depleted T cells, or PBMCs.

The CDR3 extends over 18 amino acids. Germline V gene lookup returns CDR1 MRHNA and CDR2 SNTAGT. J was trimmed by 7 bases and V by 4 bases; bases with no gene match: 16. This clone was counted once. Original processing notes: Nucleated cell number was recorded as an estimate derived from reference gene primer amplification. The protocol was immunoSEQ multiplex PCR, while the TCRdb copy is restricted to in-frame clones and leaves out a portion. V and J calls and clone size come straight from that table; D and trimming were deduced from the DNA. There are over 120,000 clones in the sample; 87% occur only once, and just under 0.95% lies in the top ten.

Sequenced material: peripheral blood. The V and J genes are TRBV6-4 and TRBJ2-1; 10 bases fit TRBD2. This TCR was sampled from a woman aged 50 to 60 with acute or convalescent COVID-19. The CDR3 DNA sequence: TGTGCCAGCAGTGGAGCGGCAGGTAGCGGGAGGCTCTCTAATGAGCAGTTCTTC. Residues: CASSGAAGSGRLSNEQFF.